This T cell receptor beta chain is from a study of T cells in Graves' hyperthyroidism and ophthalmopathy. In its sample, this clonotype was seen many times. RNA transcripts served as the template for amplifying TCR beta CDR3 regions. TCR CDR3 underwent first-round RT-PCR with the HTBI primer set. TCRdb re-called the multiplex PCR reads through MiXCR, storing one row per CDR3 protein. This sample has around 300,000 distinct CDR3 sequences; roughly 18% occur once, and the top ten carry roughly 39%. The CDR3 is made up of 13 amino acids. V was clipped by 7 bases and J by 5 bases; unmatched bases: 4. Germline CDR1 DFQATT, CDR2 SNEGSKA (reference sequence).

The rearrangement joins TRBV20-1 to TRBJ2-3, with TRBD2 identical over 12 bases. This sequence originates from a man aged 45-60 years with Graves' ophthalmopathy. The sample was blood. The CDR3 DNA is TGCAGTGGTTCGGGACTAGCGGGAGATACGCAGTATTTT. Protein: CSGSGLAGDTQYF.